This is a list of T cell receptor beta chains from one sample in a study of blood T cell repertoires in COVID-19. Assay used: immunoSEQ multiplex PCR; TCRdb lists only in-frame clones, some missing. The sample consists of around 37,000 clones, 87% of them appearing once. Sequenced input: peripheral blood. These receptors all come from a man aged 50 to 59 with active or convalescent COVID-19. CDR3s leave out the opening cysteine and the closing phenylalanine or tryptophan. The order of the fields is V gene, J gene, D gene, CDR3 protein. D genes are given only for firm matches.

v_call: TRBV13; j_call: TRBJ2-7; d_call: NA; cdr3_aa: ASSLGFTSPPYEQY
v_call: TRBV10-2; j_call: TRBJ2-7; d_call: TRBD2; cdr3_aa: ASSESGLAEPYEQY
v_call: TRBV2; j_call: TRBJ2-3; d_call: NA; cdr3_aa: ASSVPIYTDTQY
v_call: TRBV30; j_call: TRBJ2-3; d_call: TRBD2; cdr3_aa: AWSVTRLAGGIRSTDTQY
v_call: TRBV27; j_call: TRBJ2-2; d_call: TRBD2; cdr3_aa: ASSLAPRESVDTGELF
v_call: TRBV18; j_call: TRBJ2-1; d_call: TRBD2; cdr3_aa: ASSGLAGEGEQF
v_call: TRBV7-8; j_call: TRBJ2-1; d_call: NA; cdr3_aa: ASTPGGNEQF
v_call: TRBV5-1; j_call: TRBJ1-5; d_call: TRBD1; cdr3_aa: ASSSGTGNQPQH
v_call: TRBV6-5; j_call: TRBJ2-3; d_call: NA; cdr3_aa: ASRATRGSTDTQY
v_call: TRBV28; j_call: TRBJ2-3; d_call: NA; cdr3_aa: ASSFPGADTQY
v_call: TRBV9; j_call: TRBJ2-5; d_call: TRBD2; cdr3_aa: ASSVLAGQETQY
v_call: TRBV5-1; j_call: TRBJ2-2; d_call: NA; cdr3_aa: ASSQGLNTGELF
v_call: TRBV4-2; j_call: TRBJ2-2; d_call: NA; cdr3_aa: ASSQKQRSTGELF
v_call: TRBV11-2; j_call: TRBJ2-7; d_call: NA; cdr3_aa: ASSLVGRGPLWRTYEQY
v_call: TRBV19; j_call: TRBJ2-5; d_call: TRBD2; cdr3_aa: ASSSGSNQETQY
v_call: TRBV5-6; j_call: TRBJ1-4; d_call: TRBD1; cdr3_aa: ASSLGTGEYSNEKLF
v_call: TRBV29-1; j_call: TRBJ2-5; d_call: TRBD1; cdr3_aa: SVEGQGRETQY
v_call: TRBV4-3; j_call: TRBJ2-2; d_call: TRBD2; cdr3_aa: ASSQQGLAGPNTGELF
v_call: TRBV9; j_call: TRBJ1-1; d_call: TRBD1; cdr3_aa: ASSEGTGAGDGTEAF
v_call: TRBV15; j_call: TRBJ1-4; d_call: TRBD1; cdr3_aa: ATSREQGWDEKLF
v_call: TRBV27; j_call: TRBJ1-5; d_call: NA; cdr3_aa: ASSLFGPNQPQH
v_call: TRBV4-1; j_call: TRBJ2-7; d_call: TRBD2; cdr3_aa: ASSQDTAGGPYEQY
v_call: TRBV5-1; j_call: TRBJ2-1; d_call: TRBD2; cdr3_aa: ASSLGAGGTNEQF
v_call: TRBV3-1/TRBV3-2; j_call: TRBJ2-2; d_call: NA; cdr3_aa: ASSPRTGLGELF
v_call: TRBV5-1; j_call: TRBJ2-7; d_call: NA; cdr3_aa: ASSLDSYYEQY
v_call: TRBV7-6; j_call: TRBJ2-7; d_call: TRBD2; cdr3_aa: ASSSGLAGVYEQY
v_call: TRBV6-6; j_call: TRBJ1-4; d_call: NA; cdr3_aa: ASSPPSSEKLF
v_call: TRBV6-5; j_call: TRBJ1-1; d_call: NA; cdr3_aa: ASSSLTGNTEAF
v_call: TRBV6-5; j_call: TRBJ2-5; d_call: TRBD2; cdr3_aa: ASKASGNRETQY
v_call: TRBV7-9; j_call: TRBJ2-5; d_call: NA; cdr3_aa: ASSLQVPQETQY
v_call: TRBV21-1; j_call: TRBJ2-5; d_call: NA; cdr3_aa: ASRDGTSVQETQY
v_call: TRBV2; j_call: TRBJ2-1; d_call: TRBD2; cdr3_aa: ASSPLGTSWANEQF
v_call: TRBV13; j_call: TRBJ1-4; d_call: NA; cdr3_aa: ASSPPGSEKLF
v_call: TRBV5-4; j_call: TRBJ1-2; d_call: NA; cdr3_aa: ASSLERGNYGYT
v_call: TRBV2; j_call: TRBJ2-3; d_call: NA; cdr3_aa: ASSTSVAGESDTQY
v_call: TRBV7-2; j_call: TRBJ1-2; d_call: TRBD1; cdr3_aa: ASSSGGTGVYGYT
v_call: TRBV4-3; j_call: TRBJ2-7; d_call: TRBD2; cdr3_aa: ASSLAGGSHEQY
v_call: TRBV7-9; j_call: TRBJ2-7; d_call: TRBD2; cdr3_aa: ASSLVIGLAGYEQY
v_call: TRBV6-5; j_call: TRBJ2-7; d_call: NA; cdr3_aa: ASKTTRWEQY
v_call: TRBV19; j_call: TRBJ1-1; d_call: TRBD1; cdr3_aa: ASSSGQISTEAF
v_call: TRBV7-9; j_call: TRBJ1-4; d_call: NA; cdr3_aa: ASSLAPRSEGELF
v_call: TRBV18; j_call: TRBJ1-5; d_call: TRBD1; cdr3_aa: ASSRGQGTWQPQH
v_call: TRBV4-3; j_call: TRBJ2-3; d_call: NA; cdr3_aa: ASSQGLGGEGTDTQY
v_call: TRBV19; j_call: TRBJ2-1; d_call: NA; cdr3_aa: ASSIDRSSYNEQF
v_call: TRBV7-2; j_call: TRBJ2-3; d_call: TRBD2; cdr3_aa: ASSQLAGVGADTQY
v_call: TRBV7-9; j_call: TRBJ2-5; d_call: NA; cdr3_aa: ASSSSGLKETQY
v_call: TRBV5-4; j_call: TRBJ2-7; d_call: TRBD2; cdr3_aa: ASSFGLAEYEQY
v_call: TRBV6-2/TRBV6-3; j_call: TRBJ2-3; d_call: TRBD1; cdr3_aa: ASSGPGTGVDTQY
v_call: TRBV6-5; j_call: TRBJ2-2; d_call: TRBD1; cdr3_aa: ASSYGTGDTGELF
v_call: TRBV7-9; j_call: TRBJ2-5; d_call: TRBD2; cdr3_aa: ASSPGTRSETQY
v_call: TRBV7-2; j_call: TRBJ1-6; d_call: NA; cdr3_aa: ASSLGRTAFSGSPLH
v_call: TRBV19; j_call: TRBJ2-1; d_call: NA; cdr3_aa: ASSERQVFSYNEQF
v_call: TRBV5-1; j_call: TRBJ2-5; d_call: TRBD2; cdr3_aa: ASSALAGGPGETQY
v_call: TRBV11-2; j_call: TRBJ2-1; d_call: TRBD2; cdr3_aa: ASSYRAGEQF
v_call: TRBV5-1; j_call: TRBJ2-3; d_call: NA; cdr3_aa: ASSLVAGGTDTQY
v_call: TRBV11-2; j_call: TRBJ2-7; d_call: NA; cdr3_aa: ASSFDSTSYEQY
v_call: TRBV6-1; j_call: TRBJ1-6; d_call: NA; cdr3_aa: ASSQTQGNNSPLH
v_call: TRBV27; j_call: TRBJ1-1; d_call: TRBD1; cdr3_aa: ASSYRGNTEAF